This TCR beta chain is from a study of Ad26.COV2.S vaccination and SARS-CoV-2 variants. Study at large: Donor got 5x10^10 or 1x10^11 viral particles of Ad26.COV2.S.

The treatment is: roughly 19 received Ad26.COV2.S at low or high dose, single or two shots; five or six received placebo; per-sample allocation not given. Vaccine and placebo recipients were sampled on day 63 after the first injection. Assay: immunoSEQ multiplex PCR; the TCRdb copy retains only in-frame clones and omits some. The sample lists 300,000 to 400,000 clones; 80% to 90% were seen once. Germline V CDR1 and CDR2: SGHTA, FQGNSA. V was clipped by 6 bases and J by 9 bases, with 15 bases between them. The CDR3 extends over 13 amino acids. This TCR was recovered from a person aged 18-60 years who received the Ad26.COV2.S COVID-19 vaccine or a placebo. The V call is TRBV7-2, the J call TRBJ2-1, with D tentatively TRBD1 or TRBD2 (6 bases each). The source was peripheral blood, collected in a trial of Ad26.COV2.S vaccine versus placebo. The CDR3 bases are TGTGCCAGCAGAGGGGGAGGCTCTGGTGAGCAGTTCTTC. It encodes CASRGGGSGEQFF.